The 2 T cell receptor beta chains below were found in one sample sequenced in a study of regulatory T cells in long-lasting Graves disease. HTBI primers from iRepertoire and Arm-PCR of CDR3 regions yielded the TCR beta libraries. TCRdb recomputed calls from the multiplex PCR reads with MiXCR, one row per CDR3 protein. The sample consists of about 330,000 distinct CDR3 sequences, around 15% of them appearing once. Time point of the sample: newly diagnosed GD, antithyroid drugs for less than 3 months. PBMCs provided the RNA from which the TCR library was made. The same data also contributed to another study, on T cells in Graves' hyperthyroidism and ophthalmopathy.

Sequenced material: peripheral blood mononuclear cells (PBMCs), taken at new diagnosis, from a patient treated with antithyroid drugs. The receptors originated from a woman aged 18-29 years with Graves disease.

This clonotype has at least ten counts. The chain couples TRBV12-3 or TRBV12-4 to TRBJ2-1; the D gene is possibly TRBD2 (6 bases). The ends were cut back, 5 bases at V and 6 bases at J, with 20 bases in the middle. CDR3 size: 16 residues. The CDR3 DNA is TGTGCCAGCAGTCGCGCGGGACCCCTCTTAAGCAATGAGCAGTTCTTC. It specifies CASSRAGPLLSNEQFF.

This clonotype was detected many times. This CDR3 is CASSLNPLNTEAFF. The CDR3 nucleotides read TGTGCCAGCAGTTTGAACCCCTTGAACACTGAAGCTTTCTTT. This chain connects TRBV28 to TRBJ1-1; no definite D call. CDR3 size: 14 residues. V was clipped by 3 bases and J by 0 bases, with 8 bases between them. Germline V gene data show CDR1 as MDHEN and CDR2 as SYDVKM.